Listed below are T cell receptor beta chains from one sample, sequenced in a study of T cells after posttransplantation cyclophosphamide. Profiling relied on immunoSEQ multiplex PCR, and the TCRdb table lists in-frame clones only, not all of them. This sample carries roughly 49,000 clones, none of them present only once. The sample consisted of PBMCs. Receptors were obtained from a man in his forties in good health, CMV-negative, and a related stem cell transplant donor. CDR3s include the opening cysteine and the closing phenylalanine or tryptophan. The order of the fields is D gene, CDR3 length, J gene, clone size, V gene, CDR3 protein, CDR3 DNA. A D gene is named only where the DNA matches it firmly. Some rows mark clone size as missing; the rest say once, few, many or name a class of expanded clone.

>.|13|TRBJ2-7|.|TRBV2
CASSVTDAYEQYF
TGTGCCAGCAGTGTGACAGACGCCTACGAGCAGTACTTC
>.|14|TRBJ1-1|many|TRBV30
CAWSVDLEGTEAFF
TGTGCCTGGAGTGTAGACCTGGAGGGCACTGAAGCTTTCTTT
>.|17|TRBJ2-5|many|TRBV5-6
CASSSRGTGRYQETQYF
TGTGCCAGCAGCTCCCGCGGAACGGGTCGGTACCAAGAGACCCAGTACTTC
>.|14|TRBJ2-7|many|TRBV18
CASSQLALGSEQYF
TGTGCCAGCTCCCAACTAGCTTTAGGCTCCGAGCAGTACTTC
>.|12|TRBJ2-1|many|TRBV10-3
CASKRVYNEQFF
TGTGCCAGCAAGAGGGTTTACAATGAGCAGTTCTTC
>.|12|TRBJ1-5|many|TRBV19
CASSIQNQPQHF
TGTGCCAGTAGTATACAAAATCAGCCCCAGCATTTT
>TRBD2|14|TRBJ2-1|many|TRBV29-1
CSVTRDYNVNEQFF
TGCAGCGTGACCCGGGACTACAATGTCAATGAGCAGTTCTTC
>.|13|TRBJ1-2|many|TRBV5-4
CASSLGREDGYTF
TGTGCCAGCAGCTTGGGCAGAGAGGATGGCTACACCTTC
>TRBD1|17|TRBJ1-2|many|TRBV28
CASSFRGQENFNYGYTF
TGTGCCAGCAGTTTTCGGGGACAGGAGAATTTTAACTATGGCTACACCTTC
>.|13|TRBJ1-1|many|TRBV18
CASSGGRNTEAFF
TGTGCCAGCTCAGGGGGCAGGAACACTGAAGCTTTCTTT
>.|12|TRBJ1-2|many|TRBV7-9
CASAQEGNGYTF
TGTGCCAGCGCCCAGGAGGGGAATGGCTACACCTTC
>TRBD2|19|TRBJ2-3|many|TRBV6-4
CASSDSAGTSGSSTDTQYF
TGTGCCAGCAGTGACTCGGCGGGGACTAGCGGATCTAGCACAGATACGCAGTATTTT
>TRBD2|17|TRBJ2-7|many|TRBV30
CAWSTTGRSSGRPVQYF
TGTGCCTGGAGTACGACGGGGAGGTCTAGCGGGAGGCCTGTGCAGTACTTC
>.|16|TRBJ2-7|many|TRBV14
CASSQAGYGTWAEQYF
TGTGCCAGCAGCCAAGCAGGGTACGGGACTTGGGCCGAGCAGTACTTC
>TRBD1|13|TRBJ1-1|many|TRBV7-9
CASRAGGRVEAFF
TGTGCCAGCAGGGCAGGGGGCCGGGTTGAAGCTTTCTTT
>.|14|TRBJ1-5|few|TRBV6-1
CASSRGRSNQPQHF
TGTGCCAGCAGTAGGGGTCGGAGCAATCAGCCCCAGCATTTT
>.|15|TRBJ2-1|many|TRBV6-1
CASSEQVSSYNEQFF
TGTGCCAGCAGTGAACAGGTTAGCTCCTACAATGAGCAGTTCTTC
>TRBD1|14|TRBJ1-1|few|TRBV6-5
CASSRRDRDTEAFF
TGTGCCAGCAGTAGACGGGACAGAGACACTGAAGCTTTCTTT
>.|14|TRBJ2-7|.|TRBV2
CASSQEAGGNEQYF
TGTGCCAGCAGTCAGGAAGCGGGTGGGAACGAGCAGTACTTC
>.|14|TRBJ2-4|many|TRBV7-2
CASSSTEIADIQYF
TGTGCCAGCAGCTCGACTGAGATAGCCGACATTCAGTACTTC
>.|17|TRBJ1-2|many|TRBV10-1
CASSRRARDGIHYGYTF
TGCGCCAGCAGCCGAAGGGCAAGAGACGGGATTCACTATGGCTACACCTTC
>.|13|TRBJ1-5|many|TRBV6-1
CASSESRAQPQHF
TGTGCCAGCAGTGAATCCAGGGCTCAGCCCCAGCATTTT
>.|15|TRBJ2-3|many|TRBV15
CATSRDQAHTDTQYF
TGTGCCACCAGCAGAGATCAAGCCCACACAGATACGCAGTATTTT
>TRBD1|14|TRBJ2-2|many|TRBV19
CASSGGTGDGELFF
TGTGCCAGTAGTGGGGGGACAGGGGACGGGGAGCTGTTTTTT
>.|14|TRBJ2-7|few|TRBV27
CASSLQPINYEQHF
TGTGCCAGCAGTTTACAGCCTATAAACTACGAGCAGCACTTC
>TRBD1|14|TRBJ1-1|many|TRBV7-2
CASSPGTANTEAFF
TGTGCCAGCAGCCCCGGGACAGCGAACACTGAAGCTTTCTTT
>TRBD2|15|TRBJ2-4|many|TRBV2
CASSASGRAKNIQYF
TGTGCCAGCAGTGCGAGCGGGAGGGCCAAAAACATTCAGTACTTC
>.|14|TRBJ2-2|many|TRBV18
CASSPPGVTGELFF
TGTGCCAGCTCACCTCCAGGCGTCACCGGGGAGCTGTTTTTT
>TRBD1|16|TRBJ2-7|many|TRBV14
CASSHEFTGGGYEQYF
TGTGCCAGCAGCCACGAATTTACAGGGGGCGGATACGAGCAGTACTTC
>.|13|TRBJ1-3|many|TRBV19
CASSSRVGNTIYF
TGTGCCAGTAGTAGCAGGGTCGGAAACACCATATATTTT
>.|15|TRBJ1-6|.|TRBV11-2
CASSLGPNLNSPLHF
TGTGCCAGCAGCTTAGGGCCCAATCTGAATTCACCCCTCCACTTT
>.|19|TRBJ2-3|many|TRBV4-2
CASSQEGTKTGTYTDTQYF
TGTGCCAGCAGCCAAGAGGGGACCAAAACAGGGACCTACACAGATACGCAGTATTTT
>.|14|TRBJ1-1|many|TRBV6-1
CASSEETGNTEAFF
TGTGCCAGCAGTGAAGAAACAGGGAACACTGAAGCTTTCTTT
>.|17|TRBJ2-1|many|TRBV5-1
CASSFEGSPSTGQGGFF
TGCGCCAGCAGCTTCGAGGGGTCACCCTCTACGGGCCAAGGGGGGTTCTTC
>TRBD2|14|TRBJ2-5|many|TRBV28
CASSKLAGEETQYF
TGTGCCAGCAGTAAACTAGCGGGGGAAGAGACCCAGTACTTC
>.|12|TRBJ1-1|many|TRBV18
CASSRLDTEAFF
TGTGCCAGCTCAAGACTGGACACTGAAGCTTTCTTT
>.|15|TRBJ1-1|many|TRBV28
CASSSRRAANTEAFF
TGTGCCAGCAGTTCCCGGAGGGCGGCGAACACTGAAGCTTTCTTT
>TRBD1|14|TRBJ2-1|many|TRBV5-8
CASSFGQAYNEQFF
TGTGCCAGCAGCTTTGGACAGGCTTACAATGAGCAGTTCTTC
>.|14|TRBJ2-1|many|TRBV5-6
CAAAWFGRGGEQFF
TGTGCCGCAGCTTGGTTTGGTAGGGGAGGTGAGCAGTTCTTC
>.|14|TRBJ2-7|.|TRBV7-2
CASSLVAFSYEQYF
TGTGCCAGCAGCTTAGTAGCGTTCTCCTACGAGCAGTACTTC
>TRBD1|17|TRBJ2-7|many|TRBV4-3
CASSQGTPVQGAYEQYF
TGCGCCAGCAGCCAAGGGACCCCGGTCCAGGGGGCCTACGAGCAGTACTTC
>.|15|TRBJ1-2|many|TRBV27
CASSLLGAANYGYTF
TGTGCCAGCAGTTTACTGGGGGCAGCTAACTATGGCTACACCTTC
>.|16|TRBJ1-3|many|TRBV4-1
CASSRDPGFSGNTIYF
TGCGCCAGCAGCCGAGACCCAGGATTCTCTGGAAACACCATATATTTT
>TRBD1|13|TRBJ2-3|many|TRBV6-1
CASSEAGRDRQYF
TGTGCCAGCAGTGAAGCGGGCCGGGACAGGCAGTATTTT
>.|14|TRBJ1-3|many|TRBV28
CASTFGGSGNTIYF
TGTGCCAGCACCTTCGGGGGTTCTGGAAACACCATATATTTT
>.|15|TRBJ2-7|many|TRBV30
CAWSVPRGIAYEQYF
TGTGCCTGGAGTGTTCCCCGGGGAATTGCCTACGAGCAGTACTTC
>TRBD1|15|TRBJ2-7|many|TRBV5-1
CASSLPGQGNYEQYF
TGCGCCAGCAGCTTACCGGGACAGGGTAACTACGAGCAGTACTTC
>TRBD1|14|TRBJ2-7|many|TRBV6-5
CASSYSARGYEQYF
TGTGCCAGCAGTTACTCTGCCAGGGGGTACGAGCAGTACTTC
>TRBD1|16|TRBJ1-1|many|TRBV4-1
CASSQSVTGGNTEAFF
TGCGCCAGCAGCCAAAGCGTCACAGGGGGGAACACTGAAGCTTTCTTT
>TRBD2|15|TRBJ2-3|many|TRBV28
CASRLTSPTPDTQYF
TGTGCCAGCAGGCTGACTAGCCCCACGCCCGATACGCAGTATTTT
>.|13|TRBJ2-5|many|TRBV2
CASVKEARETQYF
TGTGCCAGCGTAAAGGAGGCTCGGGAGACCCAGTACTTC